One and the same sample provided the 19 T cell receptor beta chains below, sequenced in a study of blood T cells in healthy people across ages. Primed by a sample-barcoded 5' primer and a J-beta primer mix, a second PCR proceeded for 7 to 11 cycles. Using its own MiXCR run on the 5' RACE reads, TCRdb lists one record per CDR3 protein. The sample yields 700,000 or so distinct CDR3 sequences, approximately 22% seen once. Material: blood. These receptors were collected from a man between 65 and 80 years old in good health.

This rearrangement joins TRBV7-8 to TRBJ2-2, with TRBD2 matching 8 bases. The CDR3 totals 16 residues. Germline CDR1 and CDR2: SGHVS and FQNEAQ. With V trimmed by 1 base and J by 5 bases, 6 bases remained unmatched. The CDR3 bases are TGTGCCAGCAGCTTAGGAGTAGCGGGAAGTACCGGGGAGCTGTTTTTT. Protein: CASSLGVAGSTGELFF.

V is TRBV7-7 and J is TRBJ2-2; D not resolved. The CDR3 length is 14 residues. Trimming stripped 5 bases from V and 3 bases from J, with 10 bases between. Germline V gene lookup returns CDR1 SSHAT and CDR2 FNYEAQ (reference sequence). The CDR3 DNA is TGTGCCAGCAGCGCAGATCGGGACACCGGGGAGCTGTTTTTT. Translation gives CASSADRDTGELFF.

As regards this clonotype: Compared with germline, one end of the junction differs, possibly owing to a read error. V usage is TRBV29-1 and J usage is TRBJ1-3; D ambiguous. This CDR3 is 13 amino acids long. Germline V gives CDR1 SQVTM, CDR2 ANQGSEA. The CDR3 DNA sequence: TGCAGCGTTGTAGAGGGCTCTGGAAGCACCATATATTTT. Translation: CSVVEGSGSTIYF.

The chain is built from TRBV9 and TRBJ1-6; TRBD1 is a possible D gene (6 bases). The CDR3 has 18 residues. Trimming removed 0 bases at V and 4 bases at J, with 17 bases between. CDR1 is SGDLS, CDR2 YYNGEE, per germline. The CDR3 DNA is TGTGCCAGCAGCGTAGATGGGGACAAGCGTCCTTATAATTCACCCCTCCACTTT. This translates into CASSVDGDKRPYNSPLHF.

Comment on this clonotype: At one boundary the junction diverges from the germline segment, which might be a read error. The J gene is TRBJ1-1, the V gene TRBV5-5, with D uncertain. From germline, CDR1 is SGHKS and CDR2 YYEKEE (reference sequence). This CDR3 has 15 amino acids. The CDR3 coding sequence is TGTGCCAGCAGCTTGGCGACGGGGAGGAACACTGAAGTTTTCTTT. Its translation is CASSLATGRNTEVFF.

This CDR3 is CATSETGTGTFEQYF. CDR3 sequence (DNA): TGTGCCACCAGTGAAACCGGGACAGGGACTTTCGAGCAGTACTTC. The chain employs TRBV24-1 and TRBJ2-7, with 9 bases lining up with TRBD1. The V gene end was trimmed by 4 bases and the J gene end by 6 bases; junction bases not matched to a gene: 9. From germline, CDR1 is KGHDR and CDR2 SFDVKD. The CDR3 is 15 residues long.

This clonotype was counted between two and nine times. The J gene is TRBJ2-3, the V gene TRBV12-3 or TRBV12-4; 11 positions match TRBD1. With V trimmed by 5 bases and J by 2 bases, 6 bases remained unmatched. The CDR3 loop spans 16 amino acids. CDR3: CASSHGDRGSTDTQYF. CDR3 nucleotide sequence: TGTGCCAGCAGTCACGGGGACAGGGGGTCCACAGATACGCAGTATTTT.

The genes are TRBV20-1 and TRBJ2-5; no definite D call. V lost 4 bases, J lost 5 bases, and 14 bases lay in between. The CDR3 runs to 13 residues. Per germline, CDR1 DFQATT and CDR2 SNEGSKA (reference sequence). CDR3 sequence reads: CSAKAFRVETQYF. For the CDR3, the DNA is TGCAGTGCTAAAGCGTTTCGGGTGGAGACCCAGTACTTC.

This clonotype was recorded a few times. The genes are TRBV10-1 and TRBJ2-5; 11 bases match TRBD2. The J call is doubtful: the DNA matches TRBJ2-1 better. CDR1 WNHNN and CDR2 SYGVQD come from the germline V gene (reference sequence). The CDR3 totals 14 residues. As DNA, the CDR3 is TGCGCCAGCAGTGCCCTAGCGGGGGGTGGTGAGCAGTTCTTC. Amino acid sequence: CASSALAGGGEQFF.

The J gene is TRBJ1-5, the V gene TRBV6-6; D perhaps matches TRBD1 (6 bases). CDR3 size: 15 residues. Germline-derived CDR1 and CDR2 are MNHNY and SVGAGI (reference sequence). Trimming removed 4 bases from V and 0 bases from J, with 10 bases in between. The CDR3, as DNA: TGTGCCAGCAGTTCGGACAGATATAGCAATCAGCCCCAGCATTTT. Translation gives CASSSDRYSNQPQHF.

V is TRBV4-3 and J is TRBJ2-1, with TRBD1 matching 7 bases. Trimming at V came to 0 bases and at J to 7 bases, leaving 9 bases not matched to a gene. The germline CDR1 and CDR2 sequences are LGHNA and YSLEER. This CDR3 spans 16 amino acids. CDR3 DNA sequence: TGCGCCAGCAGCCAAGATGCGGCAGGGGGAAGGAATGAGCAGTTCTTC. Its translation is CASSQDAAGGRNEQFF.

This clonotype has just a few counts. In DNA form, the CDR3 reads TGTGCCATCAGTGAGGCGGGAGAGGGGACAGATACGCAGTATTTT. It specifies CAISEAGEGTDTQYF. The chain links TRBV10-3 to TRBJ2-3; 7 positions agree with TRBD2. Germline V lookup: CDR1 ENHRY, CDR2 SYGVKD. This CDR3 has 15 residues. V shed 2 bases, J shed 3 bases, and the junction held 5 bases outside the gene matches.

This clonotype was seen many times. The CDR3 sequence is CASSDRRNTEAFF. CDR3 DNA: TGTGCCAGCAGTGACAGGCGCAACACTGAAGCTTTCTTT. The chain combines TRBV6-6 with TRBJ1-1, with D possibly TRBD1 on 6 matching bases. The CDR3 sequence is 13 residues long. V was shortened by 5 bases and J by 2 bases, with 9 bases between the two germline ends. From germline, CDR1 is MNHNY and CDR2 SVGAGI (reference sequence).

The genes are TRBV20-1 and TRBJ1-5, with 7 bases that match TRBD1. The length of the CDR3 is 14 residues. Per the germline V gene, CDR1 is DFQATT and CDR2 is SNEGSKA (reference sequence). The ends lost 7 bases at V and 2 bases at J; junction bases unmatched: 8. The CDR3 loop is CSDTQGSGNQPQHF. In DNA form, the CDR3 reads TGCAGTGATACACAGGGGAGTGGCAATCAGCCCCAGCATTTT.

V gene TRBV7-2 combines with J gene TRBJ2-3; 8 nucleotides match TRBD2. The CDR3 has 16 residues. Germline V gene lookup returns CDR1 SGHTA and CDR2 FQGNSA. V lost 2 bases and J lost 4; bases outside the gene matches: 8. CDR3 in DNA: TGTGCCAGCAGCTTACAATCGGGAGGGATCGCAGATACGCAGTATTTT. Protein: CASSLQSGGIADTQYF.

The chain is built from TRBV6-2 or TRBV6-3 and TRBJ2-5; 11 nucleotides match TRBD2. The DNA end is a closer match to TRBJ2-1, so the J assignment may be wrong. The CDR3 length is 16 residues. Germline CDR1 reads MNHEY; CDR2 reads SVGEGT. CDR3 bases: TGTGCCAGCAGTGTTCGACTAGCGGGATATCCCAATGAGCAGTTCTTC. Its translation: CASSVRLAGYPNEQFF.

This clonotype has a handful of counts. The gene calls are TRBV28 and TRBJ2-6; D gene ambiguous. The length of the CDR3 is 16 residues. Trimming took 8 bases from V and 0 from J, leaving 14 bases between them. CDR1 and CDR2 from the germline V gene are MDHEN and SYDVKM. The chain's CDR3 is CASHGFGFSGANVLTF. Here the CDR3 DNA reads TGTGCCAGCCATGGCTTTGGGTTCTCTGGGGCCAACGTCCTGACTTTC.

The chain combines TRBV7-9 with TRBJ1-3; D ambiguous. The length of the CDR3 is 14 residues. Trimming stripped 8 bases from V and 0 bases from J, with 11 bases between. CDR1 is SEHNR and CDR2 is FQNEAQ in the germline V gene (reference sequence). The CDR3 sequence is CASDPESSGNTIYF. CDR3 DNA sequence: TGTGCCAGCGACCCGGAAAGCTCTGGAAACACCATATATTTT.

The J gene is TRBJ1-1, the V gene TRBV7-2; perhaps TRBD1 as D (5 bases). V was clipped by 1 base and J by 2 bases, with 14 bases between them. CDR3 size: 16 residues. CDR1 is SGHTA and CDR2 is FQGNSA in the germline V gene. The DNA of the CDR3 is TGTGCCAGCAGCTTAGTAGGGGCGTTTGGAAACACTGAAGCTTTCTTT. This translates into CASSLVGAFGNTEAFF.